The rows below give T cell receptor beta chains drawn from one sample of a study of T cell responses to AZD1222 COVID-19 vaccine. Some clones are missing from TCRdb's copy, which holds only in-frame ones; the method was immunoSEQ multiplex PCR. The sample holds tens of thousands of clones, more than 85% seen once. Sequenced here: peripheral blood, sampled 28 days after the second AZD1222 dose. The receptor set was obtained from an adult who received the AZD1222 COVID-19 vaccine. CDR3s include the opening cysteine and the closing phenylalanine or tryptophan. Each record gives: CDR3 length, D gene, V gene, clone size, J gene, CDR3 protein, CDR3 DNA. The D gene is left open where the match is weak. Size tells how often a clone was seen (once, few, many) or the class of an expanded clone, and some rows leave it out.

>18|TRBD1|TRBV7-6|NA|TRBJ2-6
CASSLRQGGLSGANVLTF
TGTGCCAGCAGCTTACGACAGGGGGGGCTCTCTGGGGCCAACGTCCTGACTTTC
>14|NA|TRBV7-9|NA|TRBJ2-7
CASSFDRAGYEQYF
TGTGCCAGCAGCTTCGACAGGGCGGGGTACGAGCAGTACTTC
>15|TRBD2|TRBV20-1|NA|TRBJ2-1
CSASTTSGRPNEQFF
TGCAGTGCTAGTACGACTAGCGGGAGACCTAATGAGCAGTTCTTC
>16|TRBD1|TRBV6-5|NA|TRBJ1-2
CASSYGDRSRSYGYTF
TGTGCCAGCAGTTACGGGGACAGGAGCCGATCCTATGGCTACACCTTC
>16|TRBD2|TRBV6-2/TRBV6-3|NA|TRBJ2-1
CASSYSRLAGGNEQFF
TGTGCCAGCAGTTACTCGAGATTAGCGGGAGGCAATGAGCAGTTCTTC
>18|NA|TRBV18|NA|TRBJ1-2
CASSPPNGQLSANYGYTF
TGTGCCAGCTCACCACCGAACGGACAGCTCTCGGCTAACTATGGCTACACCTTC
>13|NA|TRBV18|NA|TRBJ2-5
CASSGGQQETQYF
TGTGCCAGCTCAGGGGGGCAGCAAGAGACCCAGTACTTC
>13|NA|TRBV25-1|NA|TRBJ2-1
CASRKTGSQEQFF
TGTGCCAGCCGAAAAACAGGGAGTCAGGAGCAGTTCTTC
>14|TRBD1|TRBV2|few|TRBJ1-2
CASSKTGGNYGYTF
TGTGCCAGCAGTAAGACAGGGGGGAACTATGGCTACACCTTC
>15|NA|TRBV19|large|TRBJ2-7
CASSIELSGSYEQYF
TGTGCCAGTAGTATAGAATTGTCCGGATCCTACGAGCAGTACTTC
>15|NA|TRBV18|once|TRBJ2-3
CASSPRLGSTDTQYF
TGTGCCAGCTCACCACGTCTCGGAAGCACAGATACGCAGTATTTT
>15|TRBD1|TRBV12-5|NA|TRBJ2-1
CASGFRDREYNEQFF
TGTGCTAGTGGTTTCCGGGACAGGGAGTACAATGAGCAGTTCTTC
>13|NA|TRBV24-1|NA|TRBJ2-3
CATMGTSTDTQYF
TGTGCCACCATGGGAACTAGCACAGATACGCAGTATTTT
>15|TRBD1|TRBV5-1|NA|TRBJ1-4
CASSLTGATNEKLFF
TGCGCCAGCAGCCTCACAGGGGCAACTAATGAAAAACTGTTTTTT
>16|TRBD1|TRBV28|NA|TRBJ2-1
CASRAAVGTGFDEQFF
TGTGCCAGCAGGGCCGCTGTCGGGACAGGGTTCGATGAGCAGTTCTTC
>13|NA|TRBV5-4|NA|TRBJ2-1
CASSPDPAREQFF
TGTGCCAGCAGTCCCGACCCTGCTAGAGAGCAGTTCTTC
>15|NA|TRBV4-1|NA|TRBJ2-7
CASSQDGHRSNEQYF
TGCGCCAGCAGCCAAGATGGCCATCGGTCCAACGAGCAGTACTTC
>16|NA|TRBV21-1|NA|TRBJ2-7
CASSSIGDRLPGEQYF
TGTGCCAGCAGCTCAATCGGGGACAGGCTGCCTGGGGAGCAGTACTTC
>14|NA|TRBV9|NA|TRBJ1-6
CASSALFTNSPLHF
TGTGCCAGCAGCGCACTCTTCACGAATTCACCCCTCCACTTT
>12|NA|TRBV19|NA|TRBJ1-2
CASRTDFYGYTF
TGTGCCAGTAGGACGGATTTCTATGGCTACACCTTC
>15|TRBD1|TRBV19|NA|TRBJ1-6
CASTDRGPWNSPLHF
TGTGCCAGTACGGACAGGGGGCCGTGGAATTCACCCCTCCACTTT
>17|TRBD1|TRBV7-9|NA|TRBJ1-5
CASSLARDSSSNQPQHF
TGTGCCAGCAGCTTAGCCCGGGACAGCTCTAGCAATCAGCCCCAGCATTTT
>14|NA|TRBV19|NA|TRBJ2-3
CASTPRSSSDTQYF
TGTGCCAGTACCCCAAGGAGCTCCTCGGATACGCAGTATTTT
>13|NA|TRBV6-5|once|TRBJ2-7
CASKQVGGDEQYF
TGTGCCAGCAAACAGGTAGGGGGAGACGAGCAGTACTTC
>15|TRBD1|TRBV27|once|TRBJ2-5
CASSGGTGVQETQYF
TGTGCCAGCAGTGGGGGGACAGGGGTCCAAGAGACCCAGTACTTC
>13|NA|TRBV19|NA|TRBJ1-1
CASSISVNTEAFF
TGTGCCAGTAGTATCTCGGTGAACACTGAAGCTTTCTTT
>15|NA|TRBV7-2|NA|TRBJ2-7
CASRLEGTPSYEQYF
TGTGCCAGCAGATTGGAAGGCACTCCGTCCTACGAGCAGTACTTC
>14|NA|TRBV27|NA|TRBJ2-1
CASKAVVEGNEQFF
TGTGCCAGCAAAGCGGTGGTGGAGGGCAATGAGCAGTTCTTC
>16|TRBD2|TRBV28|NA|TRBJ2-1
CASRGLAGLKHNEQFF
TGTGCCAGCAGGGGACTAGCGGGACTAAAGCACAATGAGCAGTTCTTC
>15|NA|TRBV6-6|NA|TRBJ2-2
CASSPTATNTGELFF
TGTGCCAGCAGCCCCACCGCTACGAACACCGGGGAGCTGTTTTTT
>15|NA|TRBV28|NA|TRBJ1-2
CASSSRRTLNYGYTF
TGTGCCAGCAGTTCTCGACGGACCCTTAACTATGGCTACACCTTC
>15|TRBD1|TRBV28|NA|TRBJ2-2
CASSPRHRGHGELFF
TGTGCCAGCAGCCCCAGACACAGGGGTCACGGGGAGCTGTTTTTT
>14|NA|TRBV7-8|NA|TRBJ1-4
CASSPARTNEKLFF
TGTGCCAGCAGCCCAGCCAGAACTAATGAAAAACTGTTTTTT
>16|TRBD2|TRBV6-2/TRBV6-3|NA|TRBJ2-7
CASSYSRDSGSYEQYF
TGTGCCAGCAGTTACTCTCGGGATAGCGGGTCCTACGAGCAGTACTTC
>11|NA|TRBV6-5|NA|TRBJ2-1
CASSYGRVQFF
TGTGCCAGCAGTTACGGTAGGGTGCAGTTCTTC
>14|NA|TRBV2|NA|TRBJ2-4
CASSEGLAKNIQYF
TGTGCCAGCAGCGAGGGACTAGCCAAAAACATTCAGTACTTC
>14|NA|TRBV3-1/TRBV3-2|NA|TRBJ1-3
CASSQGVTGNTIYF
TGTGCCAGCAGCCAGGGAGTAACTGGAAACACCATATATTTT
>17|NA|TRBV6-2/TRBV6-3|few|TRBJ2-1
CASSYSPVSGIYNEQFF
TGTGCCAGCAGTTACTCCCCTGTCTCGGGGATATACAATGAGCAGTTCTTC
>15|TRBD1|TRBV4-1|NA|TRBJ2-7
CASSQADRGRHEQYF
TGCGCCAGCAGCCAAGCGGACAGGGGCCGACACGAGCAGTACTTC
>15|TRBD2|TRBV11-1|NA|TRBJ2-7
CASSPGPSGTYEQYF
TGTGCCAGCAGCCCCGGCCCTAGCGGGACCTACGAGCAGTACTTC
>12|NA|TRBV7-9|NA|TRBJ2-2
CASSLINGELFF
TGTGCCAGCAGCTTAATAAACGGGGAGCTGTTTTTT